This T cell receptor (beta chain) was sequenced for a study of blood T cell repertoires in COVID-19. On the study more broadly: Collection of acute and convalescent COVID-19 samples took place in the United States, Italy and Spain. PBMCs, B-cell-depleted T cells, or T cells provided the cDNA or gDNA that made up the material.

Germline V lookup: CDR1 SGHAT, CDR2 FQNNGV. The CDR3 covers 15 residues. The ends lost 5 bases at V and 5 bases at J; junction bases unmatched: 8. Methods used by the authors: Amplification of reference gene primers provided the estimated nucleated cell counts. Clones were read by immunoSEQ multiplex PCR, and TCRdb kept only the in-frame ones, dropping some. V and J calls and clone size come straight from that table; D and trimming were deduced from the DNA. This table holds about 43,000 clones, approximately 83% found once. The TCR originated in a man older than 75 in a cohort sampled during active COVID-19. The sequenced material came from peripheral blood. This rearrangement joins TRBV11-2 to TRBJ1-1; 10 bases fit TRBD1. CDR3 nucleotide sequence: TGTGCCAGCAGCCGTTGGACAGGGGGAGGGACTGAAGCTTTCTTT. Translated: CASSRWTGGGTEAFF.